This TCR beta chain came from a study of blood T cell repertoires in COVID-19. TCRdb's table, derived via immunoSEQ multiplex PCR, lists solely in-frame clones and lacks some. The repertoire holds a few hundred thousand clones, with roughly 86% as singletons. Germline V gene data show CDR1 as DFQATT and CDR2 as SNEGSKA (reference sequence). V shed 3 bases and J shed 3 bases, with 9 bases lying between them. The CDR3 runs to 13 residues. Sample: peripheral blood. The sequence came from a woman in her 30s who had recovered from COVID-19. This chain joins TRBV20-1 and TRBJ2-1, with unresolved D. For the CDR3, the DNA is TGCAGTGCTAGTCTCCCCGGCTACAATGAGCAGTTCTTC. Amino acid sequence: CSASLPGYNEQFF.